This is a list of T cell receptor beta chains from one sample in a study of blood T cell repertoires in COVID-19. Clones were read by immunoSEQ multiplex PCR, and TCRdb kept only the in-frame ones, dropping some. The data contain fewer than 450,000 clones, roughly 89% of them singletons. What was sequenced was peripheral blood. All receptors come from a woman aged 18-35 years who had recovered from COVID-19. Both conserved end residues are trimmed from each CDR3. Fields, in order: J gene, V gene, clone size, CDR3 protein. Not every row has a clone size; where given, it reads once, few, many or a size class.

TRBJ1-2 TRBV6-5 NA ASSPGGGYGYT
TRBJ2-1 TRBV3-1/TRBV3-2 NA ASSQEGVFYNEQF
TRBJ1-1 TRBV24-1 NA ATSDFWAGVNTEAF
TRBJ2-1 TRBV18 NA ASSPLSYEQF
TRBJ2-5 TRBV27 once ASSASPGRSETQY
TRBJ1-1 TRBV5-1 NA ASSLVQRMNTEAF
TRBJ2-1 TRBV12-3/TRBV12-4 NA ASSFAGGNEQF
TRBJ2-1 TRBV4-1 NA ASSQGGGTSWVNEQF
TRBJ1-1 TRBV7-8 NA ASSPDRFGTEAF
TRBJ2-3 TRBV7-9 NA ASSIRGADTQY
TRBJ1-5 TRBV24-1 once ATSDTGQPQH
TRBJ1-4 TRBV11-2 NA ASSLFEPTNNEKLF
TRBJ2-3 TRBV4-1 NA ASSHEGWEEDTQY
TRBJ2-1 TRBV27 NA ASSLSSSVEQF
TRBJ2-2 TRBV27 few ASSPGSYTGELF
TRBJ2-1 TRBV24-1 NA ATSDPRQGKYNEQF
TRBJ2-1 TRBV12-3/TRBV12-4 once ASSIQVNNEQF
TRBJ2-5 TRBV5-1 NA ASNDINSETQY
TRBJ1-2 TRBV7-2 NA ASSLAQGDYGYT
TRBJ1-5 TRBV30 NA AWSGPWEIYSNQPQH
TRBJ2-3 TRBV4-1 NA ASSHPSRTQY
TRBJ2-6 TRBV7-2 NA ASSLSVGANVLT
TRBJ2-3 TRBV10-3 NA AISVSRTRLAGTDTQY
TRBJ2-2 TRBV19 NA ASSITSGSLGELF
TRBJ2-1 TRBV29-1 NA SVGGTRDRLYPNEQF
TRBJ1-1 TRBV7-8 NA ASSLERDTEAF
TRBJ1-1 TRBV24-1 NA ATRKDSINTEAF
TRBJ1-4 TRBV19 NA ASRRGRAEEKLF